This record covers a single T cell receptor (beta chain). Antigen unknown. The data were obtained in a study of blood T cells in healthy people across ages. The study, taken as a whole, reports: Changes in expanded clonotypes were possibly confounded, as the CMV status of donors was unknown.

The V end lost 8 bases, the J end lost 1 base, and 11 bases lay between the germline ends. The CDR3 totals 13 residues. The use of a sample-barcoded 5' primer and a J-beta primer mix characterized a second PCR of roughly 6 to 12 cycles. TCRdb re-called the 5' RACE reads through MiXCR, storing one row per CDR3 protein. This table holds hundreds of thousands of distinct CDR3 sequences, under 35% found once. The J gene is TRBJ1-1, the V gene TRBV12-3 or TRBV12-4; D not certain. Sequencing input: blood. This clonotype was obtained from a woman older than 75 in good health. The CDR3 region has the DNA TGTGCCAGCTATGGACGGCGGAACACTGAAGCTTTCTTT. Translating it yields CASYGRRNTEAFF.